Listed here are 5 T cell receptor beta chains from one sample, sequenced in a study of cytomegalovirus exposure and HLA in healthy donors. PCR employed 60 Vbeta and 13 Jbeta primers. Generated by immunoSEQ multiplex PCR, the TCRdb table keeps only in-frame clones and is missing some. The sample totals about 130,000 clones. The sample comprised PBMCs. All receptors derive from a man younger than 30 in good health and CMV-seronegative.

The chain is built from TRBV5-1 and TRBJ1-1, with TRBD1 matching 10 bases. The V and J ends lost 2 bases and 9 bases, in that order; junction bases with no gene match: 1. The germline V gene has CDR1 SGHRS and CDR2 YFSETQ. The CDR3 is 12 amino acids. CDR3 in DNA: TGCGCCAGCAGCTTAGACAGGGGGCAAGCTTTCTTT. This translates into CASSLDRGQAFF.

The chain joins TRBV12-5 to TRBJ2-2; D not certain. Looked up from germline, CDR1 is LGHNT and CDR2 is FRNRAP. This CDR3 comprises 15 residues. V lost 3 bases and J lost 3, with 11 bases in between. The CDR3 here is CASGFGTGHTGELFF. In DNA form, the CDR3 reads TGTGCTAGTGGTTTTGGCACTGGGCACACCGGGGAGCTGTTTTTT.

CDR3 coding DNA: TGTGCCAGTAGTATAGGGCAGGGGAACACTGAAGCTTTCTTT. Translating it yields CASSIGQGNTEAFF. The V gene is TRBV19, the J gene TRBJ1-1, with D tentatively TRBD1 (5 bases). This CDR3 has 14 residues. Trimming took off 1 base at V and 1 base at J, with 7 bases between the two ends. Germline-derived CDR1 and CDR2 are LNHDA and SQIVND (reference sequence).

The gene calls are TRBV19 and TRBJ1-1; the match to TRBD1 covers 7 bases. The CDR3 is 14 amino acids. Per the germline V gene, CDR1 is LNHDA and CDR2 is SQIVND (reference sequence). With 5 bases clipped from V and 2 bases from J, the junction kept 5 bases outside the gene matches. The CDR3 region has the DNA TGTGCCAGTAGTCCCAGGACAGGCAACACTGAAGCTTTCTTT. Protein sequence: CASSPRTGNTEAFF.

The genes are TRBV27 and TRBJ2-5; possibly TRBD1 for D (7 bases). V was trimmed by 3 bases and J by 6 bases, leaving 14 bases between them. This CDR3 spans 14 amino acids. Germline CDR1 is MNHEY and CDR2 is SMNVEV (reference sequence). DNA for the CDR3: TGTGCCAGCAGTTTCGGAGGGGGCGAGAAGACCCAGTACTTC. This codes for CASSFGGGEKTQYF.